This T cell receptor (beta chain) was profiled in a study of shared clonotypes between healthy human individuals. Study at large: Each donor contributed plates that comprised three CD4 naive, three CD4 memory, two CD8 naive and one CD8 memory.

J lost 1 base, V lost 3 bases, and 6 bases had no gene match. This CDR3 region has 17 residues. The germline CDR1 and CDR2 sequences are KGHSH and LQKENI. Method: immunoSEQ multiplex PCR; TCRdb's copy keeps in-frame clones and lacks some. The sample lists millions of clones; around nine tenths were seen once. Sequences were obtained from naive CD4+ T cells sorted from blood. Subset defined: CD45RA+ positively selected. The clonotype was recovered from a man younger than 35 in good health. The rearrangement links TRBV18 to TRBJ2-5; 12 bases map to TRBD1. The chain's CDR3 is CASSPGTGGSVQETQYF. The CDR3, as DNA: TGTGCCAGCTCACCTGGGACAGGGGGCTCAGTCCAAGAGACCCAGTACTTC.